A selection of T cell receptor beta chains follows, all from one sample in a study of blood T cell repertoires in COVID-19. Data came from immunoSEQ multiplex PCR; TCRdb stores just in-frame clones and leaves some out. Of under 200,000 clones in the sample, about 85% were seen once. Sequenced: peripheral blood. Receptors were obtained from a woman older than 75 with acute or convalescent COVID-19. Each CDR3 is given with its conserved first and last residue. The D gene is left open where the match is weak. The size entry is marked missing in some rows and otherwise reads once, few, many or a size class.

abundance: -
j_gene: TRBJ1-5
d_gene: -
v_gene: TRBV6-2/TRBV6-3
CDR3aa: CASSSYRANSNQPQHF
CDR3nt: TGTGCCAGCAGTTCCTACAGGGCGAATAGCAATCAGCCCCAGCATTTT

abundance: -
j_gene: TRBJ1-1
d_gene: TRBD1
v_gene: TRBV24-1
CDR3aa: CATSDSRQGRVTEAFF
CDR3nt: TGTGCCACCAGTGATTCGAGACAGGGGCGAGTCACTGAAGCTTTCTTT

abundance: -
j_gene: TRBJ1-1
d_gene: -
v_gene: TRBV3-1/TRBV3-2
CDR3aa: CASSQRENTEAFF
CDR3nt: TGTGCCAGCAGCCAGAGAGAGAACACTGAAGCTTTCTTT

abundance: -
j_gene: TRBJ1-2
d_gene: -
v_gene: TRBV28
CDR3aa: CASSIPGTRGGYTF
CDR3nt: TGTGCCAGCAGTATTCCAGGGACTCGGGGTGGCTACACCTTC

abundance: -
j_gene: TRBJ2-6
d_gene: -
v_gene: TRBV5-1
CDR3aa: CASSLGSSRSGANVLTF
CDR3nt: TGCGCCAGCAGCTTGGGGTCTAGTCGCTCTGGGGCCAACGTCCTGACTTTC

abundance: -
j_gene: TRBJ1-2
d_gene: TRBD1
v_gene: TRBV5-1
CDR3aa: CASSSQMSGQGRNYGYTF
CDR3nt: TGCGCCAGCAGCTCCCAAATGAGTGGACAGGGAAGAAACTATGGCTACACCTTC

abundance: -
j_gene: TRBJ2-3
d_gene: TRBD2
v_gene: TRBV5-1
CDR3aa: CASRGLAGGITDTQYF
CDR3nt: TGCGCCAGCAGGGGACTAGCGGGAGGTATCACAGATACGCAGTATTTT

abundance: -
j_gene: TRBJ1-5
d_gene: -
v_gene: TRBV30
CDR3aa: CAWSRGGAGSNQPQHF
CDR3nt: TGTGCCTGGAGTAGGGGGGGCGCGGGGAGCAATCAGCCCCAGCATTTT

abundance: once
j_gene: TRBJ1-1
d_gene: -
v_gene: TRBV4-3
CDR3aa: CASSQDLQKNTEAFF
CDR3nt: TGCGCCAGCAGCCAAGATCTCCAGAAGAACACTGAAGCTTTCTTT

abundance: once
j_gene: TRBJ2-1
d_gene: -
v_gene: TRBV9
CDR3aa: CASSVDPYYEQFF
CDR3nt: TGTGCCAGCAGCGTAGACCCCTACTATGAGCAGTTCTTC

abundance: -
j_gene: TRBJ2-7
d_gene: -
v_gene: TRBV5-1
CDR3aa: CASSPGEGFLRGGYEQYF
CDR3nt: TGCGCCAGCAGCCCCGGGGAAGGATTCCTAAGGGGAGGATACGAGCAGTACTTC

abundance: -
j_gene: TRBJ2-3
d_gene: TRBD1
v_gene: TRBV4-3
CDR3aa: CASSQDPRGQTDTQYF
CDR3nt: TGCGCCAGCAGCCAAGACCCCAGGGGGCAGACAGATACGCAGTATTTT

abundance: few
j_gene: TRBJ2-2
d_gene: -
v_gene: TRBV5-1
CDR3aa: CASSLPTPTGELFF
CDR3nt: TGCGCCAGCAGCTTACCGACACCGACCGGGGAGCTGTTTTTT

abundance: -
j_gene: TRBJ2-7
d_gene: TRBD2
v_gene: TRBV18
CDR3aa: CASSDRGTSGRPYEQYF
CDR3nt: TGTGCCAGCTCGGACCGCGGGACTAGCGGAAGACCCTACGAGCAGTACTTC

abundance: -
j_gene: TRBJ2-7
d_gene: -
v_gene: TRBV6-5
CDR3aa: CASIEGAYEQYF
CDR3nt: TGTGCCAGCATAGAAGGGGCCTACGAGCAGTACTTC

abundance: -
j_gene: TRBJ2-2
d_gene: TRBD2
v_gene: TRBV3-1/TRBV3-2
CDR3aa: CASSHQRGTGELFF
CDR3nt: TGTGCCAGCAGCCATCAGCGGGGGACCGGGGAGCTGTTTTTT

abundance: -
j_gene: TRBJ1-1
d_gene: -
v_gene: TRBV18
CDR3aa: CASSPTGTEAFF
CDR3nt: TGTGCCAGCTCACCTACAGGCACTGAAGCTTTCTTT

abundance: -
j_gene: TRBJ1-1
d_gene: TRBD1
v_gene: TRBV27
CDR3aa: CASSKGRTGPEAFF
CDR3nt: TGTGCCAGCAGTAAAGGACGGACAGGCCCTGAGGCTTTCTTT

abundance: few
j_gene: TRBJ2-2
d_gene: TRBD2
v_gene: TRBV28
CDR3aa: CASIKREGYTGELFF
CDR3nt: TGTGCCAGCATCAAGCGGGAGGGATACACCGGGGAGCTGTTTTTT

abundance: -
j_gene: TRBJ1-4
d_gene: -
v_gene: TRBV28
CDR3aa: CASSLRSGNVEKLFF
CDR3nt: TGTGCCAGCAGTTTAAGGTCAGGGAATGTGGAAAAACTGTTTTTT

abundance: -
j_gene: TRBJ1-1
d_gene: -
v_gene: TRBV7-2
CDR3aa: CASSTYREAFF
CDR3nt: TGTGCCAGCAGCACCTACAGGGAAGCTTTCTTT

abundance: -
j_gene: TRBJ1-5
d_gene: -
v_gene: TRBV18
CDR3aa: CASSLQQGSSNQPQHF
CDR3nt: TGTGCCAGCTCACTACAACAGGGTTCGAGCAATCAGCCCCAGCATTTT

abundance: many
j_gene: TRBJ1-5
d_gene: TRBD1
v_gene: TRBV19
CDR3aa: CASRTTRDRVRMHF
CDR3nt: TGTGCCAGTAGGACTACTCGGGACAGGGTTAGGATGCATTTT

abundance: -
j_gene: TRBJ2-7
d_gene: TRBD2
v_gene: TRBV29-1
CDR3aa: CSAGLAGGDEQYF
CDR3nt: TGCAGCGCCGGACTAGCGGGAGGGGACGAGCAGTACTTC

abundance: few
j_gene: TRBJ2-3
d_gene: TRBD2
v_gene: TRBV29-1
CDR3aa: CLIPLAGDSDTQYF
CDR3nt: TGCCTGATTCCTCTAGCGGGAGACTCAGATACGCAGTATTTT

abundance: -
j_gene: TRBJ2-5
d_gene: -
v_gene: TRBV29-1
CDR3aa: CSVATGRETQYF
CDR3nt: TGCAGCGTAGCGACAGGTCGAGAGACCCAGTACTTC

abundance: -
j_gene: TRBJ1-1
d_gene: -
v_gene: TRBV5-1
CDR3aa: CASSPYSQGVTEAFF
CDR3nt: TGCGCCAGCAGCCCCTACTCACAGGGCGTCACTGAAGCTTTCTTT

abundance: -
j_gene: TRBJ1-3
d_gene: -
v_gene: TRBV29-1
CDR3aa: CSVASPRDGNTIYF
CDR3nt: TGCAGCGTTGCCAGTCCTCGGGATGGAAACACCATATATTTT

abundance: -
j_gene: TRBJ2-2
d_gene: TRBD2
v_gene: TRBV5-1
CDR3aa: CASTTLAGGTGELFF
CDR3nt: TGCGCCAGCACGACGCTAGCGGGGGGCACCGGGGAGCTGTTTTTT

abundance: -
j_gene: TRBJ2-2
d_gene: TRBD1
v_gene: TRBV18
CDR3aa: CASSPRRMGQGSTGELFF
CDR3nt: TGTGCCAGCTCACCACGGAGAATGGGACAGGGTTCCACCGGGGAGCTGTTTTTT

abundance: once
j_gene: TRBJ2-2
d_gene: TRBD1
v_gene: TRBV19
CDR3aa: CASSTTGAGSTGELFF
CDR3nt: TGTGCCAGTAGTACGACAGGGGCGGGTAGCACCGGGGAGCTGTTTTTT

abundance: -
j_gene: TRBJ2-2
d_gene: TRBD2
v_gene: TRBV15
CDR3aa: CATSRDGGVGELFF
CDR3nt: TGTGCCACCAGCAGAGATGGGGGGGTCGGGGAGCTGTTTTTT

abundance: -
j_gene: TRBJ1-2
d_gene: -
v_gene: TRBV27
CDR3aa: CASSFWQNYGYTF
CDR3nt: TGTGCCAGCAGTTTTTGGCAGAACTATGGCTACACCTTC

abundance: -
j_gene: TRBJ2-1
d_gene: TRBD1
v_gene: TRBV28
CDR3aa: CASSLGGTGGYNEQFF
CDR3nt: TGTGCCAGCAGTTTGGGGGGGACAGGGGGCTACAATGAGCAGTTCTTC

abundance: -
j_gene: TRBJ2-7
d_gene: TRBD2
v_gene: TRBV4-1
CDR3aa: CASSQVPPSGSYEQYF
CDR3nt: TGCGCCAGCAGCCAGGTCCCACCTAGCGGGAGTTACGAGCAGTACTTC

abundance: once
j_gene: TRBJ2-5
d_gene: -
v_gene: TRBV5-4
CDR3aa: CASSFPGSQETQYF
CDR3nt: TGTGCCAGCAGCTTCCCGGGGAGTCAAGAGACCCAGTACTTC

abundance: few
j_gene: TRBJ1-2
d_gene: -
v_gene: TRBV7-3
CDR3aa: CASSLHGATGSYHTF
CDR3nt: TGTGCCAGCAGCTTACACGGGGCTACAGGGAGTTATCACACCTTC

abundance: -
j_gene: TRBJ1-1
d_gene: -
v_gene: TRBV6-6
CDR3aa: CASTLQDGTEAFF
CDR3nt: TGTGCCAGCACTCTCCAGGATGGCACTGAAGCTTTCTTT

abundance: -
j_gene: TRBJ2-7
d_gene: -
v_gene: TRBV7-2
CDR3aa: CASSLALARSYEQYF
CDR3nt: TGTGCCAGCAGCTTAGCCCTAGCGCGATCCTACGAGCAGTACTTC

abundance: -
j_gene: TRBJ2-6
d_gene: -
v_gene: TRBV4-3
CDR3aa: CASSQDSPVTTSGANVLTF
CDR3nt: TGCGCCAGCAGCCAAGATTCCCCCGTGACAACCTCTGGGGCCAACGTCCTGACTTTC

abundance: few
j_gene: TRBJ2-7
d_gene: TRBD1
v_gene: TRBV28
CDR3aa: CASSTRGQGRGEQYF
CDR3nt: TGTGCCAGCAGTACCCGGGGACAGGGGAGGGGCGAGCAGTACTTC

abundance: -
j_gene: TRBJ2-5
d_gene: -
v_gene: TRBV18
CDR3aa: CASSPVHEKQETQYF
CDR3nt: TGTGCCAGCTCACCAGTTCACGAGAAGCAAGAGACCCAGTACTTC

abundance: -
j_gene: TRBJ2-5
d_gene: TRBD2
v_gene: TRBV7-2
CDR3aa: CASSLSSGRGETQYF
CDR3nt: TGTGCCAGCAGCTTGTCTAGCGGGAGGGGAGAGACCCAGTACTTC

abundance: -
j_gene: TRBJ1-1
d_gene: -
v_gene: TRBV6-5
CDR3aa: CASRNQGNTEAFF
CDR3nt: TGTGCCAGCAGAAACCAGGGGAACACTGAAGCTTTCTTT

abundance: -
j_gene: TRBJ1-3
d_gene: TRBD1
v_gene: TRBV5-6
CDR3aa: CASSLGTGSGNTIYF
CDR3nt: TGTGCCAGCAGCTTGGGGACAGGCTCTGGAAACACCATATATTTT

abundance: -
j_gene: TRBJ2-1
d_gene: TRBD2
v_gene: TRBV7-6
CDR3aa: CASRLGGNLPVF
CDR3nt: TGTGCCAGCCGACTCGGGGGGAATTTACCGGTCTTC

abundance: -
j_gene: TRBJ2-1
d_gene: -
v_gene: TRBV11-3
CDR3aa: CASSLDGSSYNEQFF
CDR3nt: TGTGCCAGCAGCTTAGACGGGAGCTCCTACAATGAGCAGTTCTTC

abundance: -
j_gene: TRBJ1-2
d_gene: -
v_gene: TRBV2
CDR3aa: CASRDWERVGYTF
CDR3nt: TGTGCCAGCCGGGACTGGGAGCGAGTTGGCTACACCTTC

abundance: -
j_gene: TRBJ1-2
d_gene: -
v_gene: TRBV18
CDR3aa: CASSPRGHDYGYTF
CDR3nt: TGTGCCAGCTCACCAAGGGGACATGACTATGGCTACACCTTC

abundance: few
j_gene: TRBJ1-6
d_gene: -
v_gene: TRBV30
CDR3aa: CAWRPGHSSYNSPLHF
CDR3nt: TGTGCCTGGAGGCCGGGACATAGCTCCTATAATTCACCCCTCCACTTT

abundance: -
j_gene: TRBJ1-5
d_gene: -
v_gene: TRBV11-2
CDR3aa: CASSLGSLMRQPQHF
CDR3nt: TGTGCCAGCAGCTTGGGCAGCCTCATGCGCCAGCCCCAGCATTTT

abundance: -
j_gene: TRBJ1-6
d_gene: -
v_gene: TRBV18
CDR3aa: CASSPTYEEPPLHF
CDR3nt: TGTGCCAGCTCACCTACCTATGAGGAGCCACCCCTCCACTTT

abundance: -
j_gene: TRBJ2-7
d_gene: -
v_gene: TRBV7-9
CDR3aa: CASRISGSGSYEQYF
CDR3nt: TGTGCCAGCAGAATTTCCGGGTCGGGCTCCTACGAGCAGTACTTC

abundance: -
j_gene: TRBJ2-7
d_gene: TRBD2
v_gene: TRBV6-2/TRBV6-3
CDR3aa: CASSYLGLGEQYF
CDR3nt: TGTGCCAGCAGTTATCTGGGACTAGGCGAGCAGTACTTC

abundance: -
j_gene: TRBJ1-2
d_gene: TRBD1
v_gene: TRBV7-9
CDR3aa: CASSYDAGGRYGYTF
CDR3nt: TGTGCCAGCAGCTACGACGCAGGGGGCCGCTATGGCTACACCTTC